What follows are 9 T cell receptor beta chains derived from one specimen sequenced in a study of T cell changes during pregnancy in multiple sclerosis (dated by TCRdb to between 2018 and 2020). Library generation was performed with the immunoSEQ multiplex PCR assay. TCRdb took this table from immuneACCESS and kept in-frame rearrangements with V and J called. Such tables lack part of the clones; where checked against another copy, unresolved V genes explain under half of the gap, and the rest is unexplained. The sample includes about 54,000 clones, with around 89% observed a single time. The top ten hold 0.45% to 0.65% of the sample. This specimen consisted of CD4+ T cells from peripheral blood mononuclear cells, obtained in the first trimester of pregnancy. These receptors were collected from a female donor with multiple sclerosis, enrolled in a pregnancy study.

This clone was recorded a few times. The chain uses TRBV19 and TRBJ1-5; D is unclear. V was shortened by 7 bases and J by 0 bases, with 16 bases between the two germline ends. The CDR3 runs 16 residues. Germline V lookup: CDR1 LNHDA, CDR2 SQIVND (reference sequence). The CDR3 DNA sequence: TGTGCCAGTAACAAGGTGGGAGCGACTAGCAATCAGCCCCAGCATTTT. Translated, it gives CASNKVGATSNQPQHF.

The table lists this clone with a count of one. The rearrangement links TRBV19 to TRBJ2-7; a possible D gene is TRBD2 (6 bases). This CDR3 is built from 14 residues. With 5 bases removed from V and 3 bases from J, the gap between germline ends came to 14 bases. The V gene's germline CDR1 is LNHDA and CDR2 SQIVND (reference sequence). CDR3 residues: CASSVGGGDYEQYF. The CDR3 DNA sequence: TGTGCCAGTAGTGTAGGAGGAGGGGACTACGAGCAGTACTTC.

This chain connects TRBV28 to TRBJ2-1, with a possible D match to TRBD1 (6 bases). Germline V lookup: CDR1 MDHEN, CDR2 SYDVKM. The CDR3 spans 12 residues. The V end was cut by 6 bases, the J end by 3 bases, with 6 bases between. The CDR3 bases are TGTGCCAGCAGACAGGGCTACAATGAGCAGTTCTTC. Protein: CASRQGYNEQFF.

J is TRBJ1-1 and V is TRBV7-8; 11 nucleotides line up with TRBD1. This CDR3 has 16 residues. Germline V gene data show CDR1 as SGHVS and CDR2 as FQNEAQ. V dropped 5 bases and J dropped 5; count of bases not matched to a gene: 10. The DNA for the CDR3 is TGTGCCAGCAGCCAAAGGACAGGGGGCCCCCGGACTGAAGCTTTCTTT. This gives the protein CASSQRTGGPRTEAFF.

This clone was recorded only once. V gene TRBV5-1 combines with J gene TRBJ2-2; tentatively, D is TRBD2 (5 bases). V was shortened by 0 bases and J by 1 base, with 7 bases between the two germline ends. CDR3 size: 15 residues. Germline-derived CDR1 and CDR2 are SGHRS and YFSETQ. The CDR3: CASSLVGMNTGELFF. As DNA, the CDR3 is TGCGCCAGCAGCTTGGTCGGGATGAACACCGGGGAGCTGTTTTTT. Full variable domain (remainder filled in from reference TRBV5-1 and TRBJ2-2): KAGVTQTPRYLIKTRGQQVTLSCSPISGHRSVSWYQQTPGQGLQFLFEYFSETQRNKGNFPGRFSGRQFSNSRSEMNVSTLELGDSALYLCASSLVGMNTGELFFGEGSRLTVL.

This clone is a singleton in its sample. This chain links TRBV5-6 with TRBJ2-5; 12 bases are shared with TRBD2. V was clipped by 3 bases and J by 3 bases; unmatched bases: 3. The CDR3 runs 15 residues. CDR1 and CDR2 (germline): SGHDT, YYEEEE. The CDR3 nucleotides are TGTGCCAGCAGCTGGAGACTAGCGGGAGAAGAGACCCAGTACTTC. Amino acid sequence: CASSWRLAGEETQYF.

This chain joins TRBV28 and TRBJ2-2; no clear D gene. Per the germline V gene, CDR1 is MDHEN and CDR2 is SYDVKM. CDR3 length equals 15 residues. The V end was cut by 4 bases, the J end by 3 bases, with 12 bases between. The CDR3 coding sequence is TGTGCCAGCAGTTCCCCCTACCGATACACCGGGGAGCTGTTTTTT. Amino acid sequence: CASSSPYRYTGELFF.

CDR3 protein: CASSPRQGGLHQPQHF. CDR3 DNA: TGTGCCAGCTCACCCAGACAGGGGGGACTACATCAGCCCCAGCATTTT. The rearrangement uses TRBV18 and TRBJ1-5; 9 nucleotides agree with TRBD1. CDR1 and CDR2 from the germline V gene are KGHSH and LQKENI. This CDR3 has 16 residues. With V trimmed by 3 bases and J by 5 bases, 8 bases remained unmatched.

CDR3 coding DNA: TGTGCCAGCAGCAGGGAGGGATTGGGGGGCGCGGCTTTCTTT. Its protein is CASSREGLGGAAFF. The chain recombines TRBV5-6 with TRBJ1-1; the D gene is possibly TRBD1 (6 bases). The germline V and J ends were trimmed by 4 bases and 11 bases, with 21 bases remaining between them. Germline CDR1 is SGHDT and CDR2 is YYEEEE. The CDR3 has 14 amino acids.